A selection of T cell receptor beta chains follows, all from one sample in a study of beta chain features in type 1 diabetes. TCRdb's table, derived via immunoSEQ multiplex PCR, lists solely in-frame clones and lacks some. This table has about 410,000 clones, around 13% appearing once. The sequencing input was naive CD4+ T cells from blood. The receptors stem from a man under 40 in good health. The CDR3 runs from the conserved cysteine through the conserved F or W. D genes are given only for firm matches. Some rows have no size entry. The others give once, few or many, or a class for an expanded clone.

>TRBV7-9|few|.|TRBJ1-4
CASSPPVEKLFF
TGTGCCAGCAGCCCGCCTGTTGAAAAACTGTTTTTT
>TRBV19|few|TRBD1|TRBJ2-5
CASRDRGQETQYF
TGTGCCAGTAGAGACAGGGGCCAAGAGACCCAGTACTTC
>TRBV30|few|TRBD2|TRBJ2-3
CAWSEGTSGISDTQYF
TGTGCCTGGAGTGAGGGGACTAGCGGGATAAGCGATACGCAGTATTTT
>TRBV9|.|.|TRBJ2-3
CASSVELLTDTQYF
TGTGCCAGCAGCGTAGAACTACTCACAGATACGCAGTATTTT
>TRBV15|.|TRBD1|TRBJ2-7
CATERRGQGYYEQYF
TGTGCCACCGAACGAAGGGGACAGGGGTATTACGAGCAGTACTTC
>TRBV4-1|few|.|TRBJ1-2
CASSQETAYGYTF
TGCGCCAGCAGCCAAGAAACAGCGTATGGCTACACCTTC
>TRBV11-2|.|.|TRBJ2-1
CASTYGNEQFF
TGTGCCAGCACCTATGGCAATGAGCAGTTCTTC
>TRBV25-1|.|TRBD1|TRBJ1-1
CASRTGGLTEAFF
TGTGCCAGCAGGACAGGGGGGCTCACTGAAGCTTTCTTT
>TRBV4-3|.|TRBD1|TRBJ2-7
CASSQDLGQGNEQYF
TGCGCCAGCAGCCAAGATTTAGGACAGGGTAACGAGCAGTACTTC
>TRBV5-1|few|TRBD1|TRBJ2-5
CASSETGVNQETQYF
TGCGCCAGCAGCGAGACAGGGGTGAATCAAGAGACCCAGTACTTC
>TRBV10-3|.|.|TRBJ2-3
CAISDSGAGTDTQYF
TGTGCCATCAGTGATTCGGGAGCGGGCACAGATACGCAGTATTTT
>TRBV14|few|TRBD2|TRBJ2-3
CASSQVGTRVLTDTQYF
TGTGCCAGCAGCCAAGTTGGGACTAGAGTCTTGACAGATACGCAGTATTTT
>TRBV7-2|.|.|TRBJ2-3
CASSSPGASTDTQYF
TGTGCCAGCAGCTCCCCAGGAGCTAGCACAGATACGCAGTATTTT
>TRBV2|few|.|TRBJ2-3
CASSSEAQRTDTQYF
TGTGCCAGCAGCAGTGAAGCCCAGCGCACAGATACGCAGTATTTT
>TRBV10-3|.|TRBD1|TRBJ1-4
CAIQADRVDEKLFF
TGTGCCATCCAGGCTGACAGGGTGGATGAAAAACTGTTTTTT
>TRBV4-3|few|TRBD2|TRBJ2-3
CASSQVASGRLNTQYF
TGCGCCAGCAGCCAAGTTGCTAGCGGGAGGTTGAATACGCAGTATTTT
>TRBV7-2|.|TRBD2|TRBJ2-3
CASSRTSGGAVDTQYF
TGTGCCAGCAGCCGAACTAGCGGGGGGGCCGTAGATACGCAGTATTTT
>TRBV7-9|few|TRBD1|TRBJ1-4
CASTNRGLSEKLFF
TGTGCCAGCACCAACAGGGGTTTGTCGGAAAAACTGTTTTTT
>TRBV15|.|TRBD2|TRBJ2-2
CATSRVAGRAGELFF
TGTGCCACCAGCAGAGTCGCAGGGAGGGCCGGGGAGCTGTTTTTT
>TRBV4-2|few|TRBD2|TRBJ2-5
CASSQSSGPQETQYF
TGTGCCAGCAGCCAATCTAGCGGTCCTCAAGAGACCCAGTACTTC
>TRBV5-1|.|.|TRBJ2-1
CASSLGGGSHSYNEQFF
TGCGCCAGCAGCTTGGGCGGGGGCTCCCACTCCTACAATGAGCAGTTCTTC
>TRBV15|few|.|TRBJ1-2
CATSRELKGPNGYTF
TGTGCCACCAGCAGAGAGTTGAAGGGACCAAATGGCTACACCTTC
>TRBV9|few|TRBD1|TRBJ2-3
CASSRPGTASSNTQYF
TGTGCCAGCAGCAGACCCGGGACAGCGTCATCGAATACGCAGTATTTT